A single sample gave rise to the 8 T cell receptor beta chains below, sequenced in a study of cytomegalovirus exposure and HLA in healthy donors. The PCR was carried out with 60 Vbeta primers and 13 Jbeta primers. TCRdb's table, derived via immunoSEQ multiplex PCR, lists solely in-frame clones and lacks some. The table shows about 120,000 clones, with about 9.4% occurring only once. The specimen sequenced was PBMCs. All receptors come from a woman between 40 and 55 years old in good health and CMV-seropositive.

The table lists this clone with a few counts. This rearrangement joins TRBV6-1 to TRBJ1-2, with 7 bases fitting TRBD1. The length of the CDR3 is 14 residues. The V segment lost 6 bases and the J segment 3 bases; nucleotides outside the gene matches: 7. Germline values: CDR1 MNHNS, CDR2 SASEGT. For the CDR3, the DNA is TGTGCCAGCAGGGGGACAGCCCTTGACTATGGCTACACCTTC. This gives the protein CASRGTALDYGYTF.

Only a few counts were recorded for this clone. The chain employs TRBV5-4 and TRBJ2-7, with D uncertain. V lost 3 bases to trimming and J lost 6 bases, with 10 bases between them. From germline, CDR1 is SGHNT and CDR2 YYREEE (reference sequence). The CDR3 loop spans 12 amino acids. CDR3 region: CASSSDRSEQYF. In nucleotides, the CDR3 is TGTGCCAGCAGCTCCGATCGCAGCGAGCAGTACTTC.

This chain joins TRBV20-1 and TRBJ1-5; 7 bases align to TRBD1. The CDR3 loop spans 10 amino acids. J lost 14 bases, V lost 5 bases, and 6 bases had no gene match. CDR1 DFQATT and CDR2 SNEGSKA come from the germline V gene (reference sequence). The chain's CDR3 is CSARDSLEHF. Here the CDR3 DNA reads TGCAGTGCTCGGGACAGTTTGGAGCATTTT.

This clone has just a few counts. The chain combines TRBV5-4 with TRBJ1-1; the match to TRBD1 covers 9 bases. This CDR3 spans 14 amino acids. With V trimmed by 5 bases and J by 5 bases, 7 bases remained unmatched. Germline values: CDR1 SGHNT, CDR2 YYREEE (reference sequence). The CDR3 region has the DNA TGTGCCAGCAGTTCCGCCGGGACAGGGACTGAAGCTTTCTTT. The encoded protein is CASSSAGTGTEAFF.

This clone was recorded a few times. This rearrangement joins TRBV30 to TRBJ1-2; D ambiguous. CDR3 length equals 12 residues. V was cut by 3 bases and J by 7 bases, with 12 bases left in between. Germline V lookup: CDR1 GTSNPN, CDR2 SVGIG (reference sequence). CDR3: CAWSAGGSGYTF. CDR3 in DNA: TGTGCCTGGAGCGCGGGTGGGTCTGGCTACACCTTC.

This clone was observed a few times. The chain combines TRBV19 with TRBJ1-4; 8 bases line up with TRBD1. The V gene end was trimmed by 6 bases and the J gene end by 6 bases; junction bases not matched to a gene: 3. The CDR3 covers 13 residues. Germline-derived CDR1 and CDR2 are LNHDA and SQIVND (reference sequence). CDR3 loop: CASRSDRDEKLFF. For the CDR3, the DNA is TGTGCCAGTAGATCGGACAGGGATGAAAAACTGTTTTTT.

With regard to this clone: The same CDR3 also results from other DNA sequences found in this sample. The CDR3 nucleotides are TGTGCCAGCTCACCGGGACAGGGTGACTATGGCTACACCTTC. It yields the protein CASSPGQGDYGYTF. The chain links TRBV18 to TRBJ1-2, with 9 bases lining up with TRBD1. The CDR3 covers 14 residues. Germline trimming cut 3 bases from V and 3 bases from J; bases unmatched to any gene: 2. In germline, CDR1 is KGHSH, CDR2 LQKENI.

This clone was observed a few times. This chain joins TRBV6-5 and TRBJ1-5; 7 bases match TRBD1. The J segment lost 8 bases and the V segment lost 5 bases, leaving 3 bases of the junction unmatched. Germline values: CDR1 MNHEY, CDR2 SVGAGI. The CDR3 covers 12 residues. The CDR3 sequence: CASSHRGKPQHF. In DNA, the CDR3 is TGTGCCAGCAGTCACAGGGGTAAGCCCCAGCATTTT.